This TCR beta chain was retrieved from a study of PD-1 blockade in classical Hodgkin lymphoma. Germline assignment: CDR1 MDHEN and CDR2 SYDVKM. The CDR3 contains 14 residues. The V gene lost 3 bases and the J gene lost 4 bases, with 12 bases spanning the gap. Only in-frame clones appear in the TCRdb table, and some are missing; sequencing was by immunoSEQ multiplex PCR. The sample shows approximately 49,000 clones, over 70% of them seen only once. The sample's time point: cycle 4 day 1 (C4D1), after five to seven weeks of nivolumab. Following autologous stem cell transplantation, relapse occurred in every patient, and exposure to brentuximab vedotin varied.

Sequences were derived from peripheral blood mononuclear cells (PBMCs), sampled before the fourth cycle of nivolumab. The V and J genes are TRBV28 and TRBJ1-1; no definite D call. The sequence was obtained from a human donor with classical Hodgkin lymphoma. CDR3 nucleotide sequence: TGTGCCAGCAGTTTCATAGGGTCCATCACTGAAGCTTTCTTT. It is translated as CASSFIGSITEAFF.